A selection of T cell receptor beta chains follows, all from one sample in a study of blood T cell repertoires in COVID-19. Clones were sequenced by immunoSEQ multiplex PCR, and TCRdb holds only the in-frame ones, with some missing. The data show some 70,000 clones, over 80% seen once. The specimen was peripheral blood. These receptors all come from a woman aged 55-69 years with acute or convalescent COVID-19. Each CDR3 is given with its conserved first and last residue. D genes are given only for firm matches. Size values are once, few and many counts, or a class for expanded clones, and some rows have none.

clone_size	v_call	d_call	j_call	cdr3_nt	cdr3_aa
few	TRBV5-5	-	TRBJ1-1	TGTGCCAGCAGCTTCAACCCGGGACATACCACTGAAGCTTTCTTT	CASSFNPGHTTEAFF
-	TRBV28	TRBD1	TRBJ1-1	TGTGCCAGCAGTTTACCCCTTCGACAGGGGCACACTGAAGCTTTCTTT	CASSLPLRQGHTEAFF
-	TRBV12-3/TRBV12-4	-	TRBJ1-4	TGTGCCAGCAGTTTACAAAATGAAAAACTGTTTTTT	CASSLQNEKLFF
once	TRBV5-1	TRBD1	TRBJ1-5	TGCGCCAGCAGTTGGGGGACAGGGGAGAATCAGCCCCAGCATTTT	CASSWGTGENQPQHF
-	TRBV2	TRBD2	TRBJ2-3	TGTGCCAGCCGTCAACAGGGACTAGCCTTAGATACGCAGTATTTT	CASRQQGLALDTQYF
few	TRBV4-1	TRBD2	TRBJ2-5	TGCGCCAGCAGCCAGGATCCCCCCCCCGGACTAGCGGGAGCAGAGACCCAGTACTTC	CASSQDPPPGLAGAETQYF
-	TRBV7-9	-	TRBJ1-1	TGTGCCAGCAGCTTTTTCGCGGGCACTGAAGCTTTCTTT	CASSFFAGTEAFF
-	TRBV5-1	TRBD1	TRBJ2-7	TGCGCCAGCAGCTTTGGACAGGCCTACGAGCAGTACTTC	CASSFGQAYEQYF
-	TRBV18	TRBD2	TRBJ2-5	TGTGCCAGCTCACCAAGACTAGCGGGGTACCAAGAGACCCAGTACTTC	CASSPRLAGYQETQYF
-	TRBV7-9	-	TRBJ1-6	TGTGCCAGCAGCTTATTGGCTAATTCACCCCTCCACTTT	CASSLLANSPLHF
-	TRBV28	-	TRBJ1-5	TGTGCCAGCAGTAGGGGTGGCGAAAGTCAGCCCCAGCATTTT	CASSRGGESQPQHF
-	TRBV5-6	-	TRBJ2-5	TGTGCCAGCAGTCAGGGGGGCGCGGGGCGGGAGACCCAGTACTTC	CASSQGGAGRETQYF
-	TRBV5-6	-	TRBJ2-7	TGTGCCAGCCGATCATCTAGACAGTCGACCTCCTACCACGAGCAGTACTTC	CASRSSRQSTSYHEQYF
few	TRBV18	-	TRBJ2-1	TGTGCCAGCTCACCACACCCCCCGAACAGGGTCCACAATGAGCAGTTCTTC	CASSPHPPNRVHNEQFF
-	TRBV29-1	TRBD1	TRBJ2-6	TGCAGCGTTAGAACCGGGACAGTCTCTGGGGCCAACGTCCTGACTTTC	CSVRTGTVSGANVLTF
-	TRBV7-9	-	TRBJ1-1	TGTGCCAGCAGCCAGTCTCAGACACGGACTGAAGCTTTCTTT	CASSQSQTRTEAFF
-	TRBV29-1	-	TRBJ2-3	TGCAGCGTTGAAGAGGGCTCTACGCAGTATTTT	CSVEEGSTQYF
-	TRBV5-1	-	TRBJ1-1	TGCGCCAGCAGCTTGGCCTCAGGCAGGGCGAACACTGAAGCTTTCTTT	CASSLASGRANTEAFF
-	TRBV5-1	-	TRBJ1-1	TGCGCCAGCAGCTTGCAGGGCACTGAAGCTTTCTTT	CASSLQGTEAFF
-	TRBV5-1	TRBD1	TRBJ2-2	TGCGCCAGCAGCTACCGACAGGGGGTGTCCGGGGAGCTGTTTTTT	CASSYRQGVSGELFF
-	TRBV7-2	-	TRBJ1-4	TGTGCCAGCAGGGCAGGGGCCGAGGAAAAACTGTTTTTT	CASRAGAEEKLFF
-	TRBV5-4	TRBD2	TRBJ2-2	TGTGCCAGCAGTATTCGGACTAGCGGGAGGAGGAACACCGGGGAGCTGTTTTTT	CASSIRTSGRRNTGELFF
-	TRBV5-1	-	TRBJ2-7	TGCGCCAGCAGCTTCATGGGGCACGAGCAGTACTTC	CASSFMGHEQYF
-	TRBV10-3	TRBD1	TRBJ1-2	TGTGCCATCAGTGATAAGGGGGCCGGGTATGGCTACACCTTC	CAISDKGAGYGYTF
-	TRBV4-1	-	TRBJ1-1	TGCGCCAGCAGCCAAGTGAGTGGGGACTACAGGGCGTTGAACACTGAAGCTTTCTTT	CASSQVSGDYRALNTEAFF
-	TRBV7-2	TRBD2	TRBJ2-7	TGTGCCAGCAGCTTAGTCGCGGGGGGTGATTACGAGCAGTACTTC	CASSLVAGGDYEQYF
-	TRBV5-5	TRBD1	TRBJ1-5	TGTGCCAGCAGCTTGGAAGGGGGCGGACAGCCCCAGCATTTT	CASSLEGGGQPQHF
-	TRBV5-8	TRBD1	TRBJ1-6	TGTGCCAGCAGCTTAACAGGGGGGGAGAATTCACCCCTCCACTTT	CASSLTGGENSPLHF
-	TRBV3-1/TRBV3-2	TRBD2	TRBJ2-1	TGTGCCAGCAGCCAAGGACTAGCGGCTTCCTACAATGAGCAGTTCTTC	CASSQGLAASYNEQFF
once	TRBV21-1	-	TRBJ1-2	TGTGCCAGCAGCAAAGCGGCGGACAGGGGGAGGGACCTTAGGGGCTACACCTTC	CASSKAADRGRDLRGYTF
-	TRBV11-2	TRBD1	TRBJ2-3	TGTGCCAGCAGCCCAGCCGGGACAGGTTATACGCAGTATTTT	CASSPAGTGYTQYF
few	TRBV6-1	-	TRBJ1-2	TGTGCCAGCAGTGAAGCGGCAGCGAACTATGGCTACACCTTC	CASSEAAANYGYTF
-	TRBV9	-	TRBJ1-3	TGTGCCAGCAGCGCCAGTTCCCTCTCTGGAAACACCATATATTTT	CASSASSLSGNTIYF
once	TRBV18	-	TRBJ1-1	TGTGCCAGCTCACCACCGGAGCGGGGTCTGAACACTGAAGCTTTCTTT	CASSPPERGLNTEAFF
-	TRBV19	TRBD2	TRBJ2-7	TGTGCCAGTAGTGGGAGACTAGCGGGCTACGAGCAGTACTTC	CASSGRLAGYEQYF
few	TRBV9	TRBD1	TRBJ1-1	TGTGCCAGCAGCCCCCAGGGGGATCATACTGAAGCTTTCTTT	CASSPQGDHTEAFF
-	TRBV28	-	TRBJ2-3	TGTGCCAGCAGTTCTAGCGTTCGAACAGATACGCAGTATTTT	CASSSSVRTDTQYF
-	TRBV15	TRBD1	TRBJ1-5	TGTGCCACCAGCAGAGGGGACAGGGATCCCCAGCATTTT	CATSRGDRDPQHF
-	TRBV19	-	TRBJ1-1	TGTGCCAGTAGTATAGAAACAGGGCGGGACACTGAAGCTTTCTTT	CASSIETGRDTEAFF
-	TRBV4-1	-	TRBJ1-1	TGCGCCAGCAGCCCCCCCGGACACTGGAACACTGAAGCTTTCTTT	CASSPPGHWNTEAFF
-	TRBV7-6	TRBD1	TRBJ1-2	TGTGCCAGCAGCTTAACGAAGGGGACAGGGCGATATGGCTACACCTTC	CASSLTKGTGRYGYTF
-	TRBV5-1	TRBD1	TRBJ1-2	TGCGCCAGCAGCACGGACAGGGTCGCAGCCGATGGCTACACCTTC	CASSTDRVAADGYTF
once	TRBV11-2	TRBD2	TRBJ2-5	TGTGCCAGCAGCTCAGTTAGCGGGGATGGTGAGGAGACCCAGTACTTC	CASSSVSGDGEETQYF